These 17 T cell receptor beta chains share one sample of origin, sequenced in a study of T-cell reconstitution after alpha-beta-depleted transplantation in children listed by TCRdb under 2016. The library was prepared using PCR. TCRdb shows the sequencer as Illumina HiSeq 2500. TCR library preparation used molecular barcoding, with unique molecular identifiers applied to normalize quantification of the TCRbeta repertoire. TCRdb reprocessing: public reads trimmed at Q25 with fastp, clones called with MiXCR, in-frame beta chains kept. Here each entry gathers all rows of one CDR3 protein and keeps the most common genes and DNA. The sample data list about 540,000 distinct CDR3 sequences, and approximately 20% of these were observed just once. 2.5% to 4% of the sample is taken by the ten largest. Material: PBMCs from the stem cell graft donor, obtained from the stem cell graft. The receptor source for this set is a human donor who donated a stem cell graft to a child with acute lymphoblastic leukemia.

V is TRBV20-1 and J is TRBJ2-2; TRBD1 aligns across 7 bases. The CDR3 extends over 14 amino acids. Germline trimming cut 2 bases from V and 6 bases from J; bases unmatched to any gene: 6. CDR1 is DFQATT, CDR2 SNEGSKA, per germline (reference sequence). The CDR3 DNA sequence: TGCAGTGCTAGAAGGGGGCGGTCCCCCGGGGAGCTGTTTTTT. It is translated as CSARRGRSPGELFF.

This clonotype has a handful of counts. The CDR3 region is CASSPGHLAYGYTF. The CDR3 region has the DNA TGTGCCAGCAGCCCGGGACACCTGGCGTATGGCTACACCTTC. The chain couples TRBV25-1 to TRBJ1-2; tentatively, D is TRBD1 (6 bases). CDR3 length equals 14 residues. Germline V gene lookup returns CDR1 MGHDK and CDR2 SYGVNS. V lost 6 bases, J lost 5 bases, and 16 bases lay in between.

The chain joins TRBV7-8 to TRBJ1-5; a possible D gene is TRBD1 (5 bases). The V gene's germline CDR1 is SGHVS and CDR2 FQNEAQ. The V end was cut by 2 bases, the J end by 11 bases, with 25 bases between. The CDR3 is made up of 17 amino acids. The CDR3 DNA sequence: TGTGCCAGCAGCTTAACCAGAGCGGGAAGGGGAGGAGAAGCCCAGCATTTT. The encoded protein is CASSLTRAGRGGEAQHF.

This clonotype was counted ten times or more. The gene calls are TRBV6-1 and TRBJ2-3; D possibly corresponds to TRBD2 (5 bases). Germline lookup yields CDR1 MNHNS and CDR2 SASEGT. V was pared by 3 bases and J by 0 bases, with 10 bases between. The CDR3 is 15 residues long. Written as DNA, the CDR3 is TGTGCCAGCAGTGATTCTCCGGGGAGCACAGATACGCAGTATTTT. Amino acids: CASSDSPGSTDTQYF.

This clonotype was seen ten or more times. V usage is TRBV18 and J usage is TRBJ1-4, with no clear D. The length of the CDR3 is 14 residues. Germline loops: CDR1 KGHSH, CDR2 LQKENI. V lost 3 bases, J lost 0 bases, and 5 bases lay in between. The CDR3 reads CASSPYATNEKLFF. In nucleotides, the CDR3 is TGTGCCAGCTCACCGTACGCAACTAATGAAAAACTGTTTTTT.

This clonotype showed up just a few times. The genes are TRBV7-8 and TRBJ2-7; TRBD2 aligns across 11 bases. The CDR3 spans 13 residues. From germline, CDR1 is SGHVS and CDR2 FQNEAQ. V lost 5 bases, J lost 9 bases, and 6 bases stayed unmatched. CDR3 nucleotide sequence: TGTGCCAGCAGCCTACTAGCGGGAGATGGGCAGTACTTC. It yields the protein CASSLLAGDGQYF.

V usage is TRBV20-1 and J usage is TRBJ2-7; TRBD2 matches 8 bases. The germline V gene has CDR1 DFQATT and CDR2 SNEGSKA (reference sequence). This CDR3 comprises 16 residues. V was pared by 3 bases and J by 0 bases, with 10 bases of the junction left unmatched. The DNA for the CDR3 is TGCAGTGCTAGGGTTAGACTAGCGCTGAGCTCCTACGAGCAGTACTTC. Amino acid sequence: CSARVRLALSSYEQYF.

V usage is TRBV20-1 and J usage is TRBJ2-7; 11 nucleotides agree with TRBD2. Germline V gene data show CDR1 as DFQATT and CDR2 as SNEGSKA (reference sequence). The CDR3 extends over 18 amino acids. J gave up 4 bases and V 0 bases, and 14 bases lay outside the gene matches. The CDR3 spells CSARDEVLAGEHSYEQYF. CDR3 in DNA: TGCAGTGCTAGAGATGAGGTACTAGCGGGAGAGCATTCGTACGAGCAGTACTTC.

J is TRBJ2-5 and V is TRBV6-1, with TRBD1 identical over 8 bases. The V and J ends lost 4 bases and 5 bases, in that order; junction bases with no gene match: 9. CDR1 and CDR2 (germline): MNHNS, SASEGT. The CDR3 runs to 15 residues. The DNA for the CDR3 is TGTGCCAGCAGTGTAACGATGGACAGGGCCGAGACCCAGTACTTC. It codes for CASSVTMDRAETQYF.

The V and J genes are TRBV5-1 and TRBJ2-2, with D possibly being TRBD2 (6 bases). The germline CDR1 and CDR2 sequences are SGHRS and YFSETQ. V was shortened by 4 bases and J by 0 bases, with 13 bases between the two germline ends. CDR3 size: 16 residues. The chain's CDR3 is CASSLSGPPNTGELFF. The CDR3 DNA reads as TGCGCCAGCAGCCTTAGCGGACCACCGAACACCGGGGAGCTGTTTTTT.

The V gene is TRBV5-1, the J gene TRBJ2-2, with D perhaps matching TRBD1 (6 bases). Germline V gives CDR1 SGHRS, CDR2 YFSETQ. V was pared by 7 bases and J by 3 bases, with 16 bases between. This CDR3 has 15 residues. The CDR3 is CASSEGVLDTGELFF. For the CDR3, the DNA is TGCGCCAGCTCAGAGGGGGTCCTGGACACCGGGGAGCTGTTTTTT.

This clonotype was seen a few times. V and J are TRBV24-1 and TRBJ1-5; no clear D. V dropped 2 bases and J dropped 4 bases, with 11 bases sitting between them. From germline, CDR1 is KGHDR and CDR2 SFDVKD. This CDR3 is 15 amino acids long. The CDR3 protein is CATSDSPTANQPQHF. The CDR3 DNA reads TGTGCCACCAGTGATTCTCCGACCGCAAATCAGCCCCAGCATTTT.

This clonotype was detected a few times. CDR3 sequence (DNA): TGTGCCAGCAGCTTAGGGGGCGGACCGTATTACTCCTACGAGCAGTACTTC. It encodes CASSLGGGPYYSYEQYF. This chain joins TRBV5-8 and TRBJ2-7; 7 bases agree with TRBD1. CDR3 length: 17 residues. V dropped 2 bases and J dropped 0; count of bases not matched to a gene: 11. Per the germline V gene, CDR1 is SGHTS and CDR2 is YDEGEE.

In its sample, this clonotype was seen a few times. V and J are TRBV11-2 and TRBJ2-7, with 8 bases identical to TRBD2. The germline V gene encodes CDR1 SGHAT and CDR2 FQNNGV. After removal of 3 bases from V and 1 base from J, the junction contained 5 bases not matched to a gene. This CDR3 spans 15 amino acids. The CDR3 is CASSFFVAGSYEQYF. The CDR3 region has the DNA TGTGCCAGCAGCTTCTTTGTAGCGGGATCCTACGAGCAGTACTTC.

This clonotype has only a few counts. V and J are TRBV27 and TRBJ1-2; no clear D. V was cut by 5 bases and J by 4 bases, with 14 bases left in between. The germline gives CDR1 MNHEY, CDR2 SMNVEV (reference sequence). The CDR3 spans 14 residues. CDR3 region: CASSPRTGFYGYTF. DNA of the CDR3: TGTGCCAGCAGTCCGCGGACTGGCTTCTATGGCTACACCTTC.

This chain connects TRBV6-1 to TRBJ2-7; TRBD1 might be the D (6 bases). Germline loops: CDR1 MNHNS, CDR2 SASEGT. The CDR3 sequence is 13 residues long. V was shortened by 6 bases and J by 3 bases, with 12 bases between the two germline ends. CDR3 amino acids: CASSAGQFYEQYF. In DNA form, the CDR3 reads TGTGCCAGCAGCGCCGGACAGTTCTACGAGCAGTACTTC.

The V gene is TRBV20-1, the J gene TRBJ2-6; 7 nucleotides line up with TRBD1. Trimming cost V 6 bases and J 0 bases; bases outside gene matches: 8. CDR1 and CDR2 from the germline V gene are DFQATT and SNEGSKA (reference sequence). The CDR3 has 16 residues. The CDR3 loop is CSATGVLLSGANVLTF. DNA for the CDR3: TGCAGTGCAACAGGGGTACTCCTCTCTGGGGCCAACGTCCTGACTTTC.